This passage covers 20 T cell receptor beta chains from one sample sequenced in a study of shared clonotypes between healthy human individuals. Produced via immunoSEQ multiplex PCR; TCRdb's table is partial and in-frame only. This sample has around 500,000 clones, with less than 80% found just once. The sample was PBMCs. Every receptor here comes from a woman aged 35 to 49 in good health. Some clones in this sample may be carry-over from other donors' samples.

The chain's CDR3 is CASSPRLAEPNEQFF. In DNA form, the CDR3 reads TGCGCCAGCAGCCCTCGACTAGCCGAACCCAATGAGCAGTTCTTC. The rearrangement uses TRBV4-1 and TRBJ2-1, with 7 positions matching TRBD2. The CDR3 spans 15 residues. From germline, CDR1 is MGHRA and CDR2 YSYEKL. The V segment lost 4 bases and the J segment 6 bases; nucleotides outside the gene matches: 9.

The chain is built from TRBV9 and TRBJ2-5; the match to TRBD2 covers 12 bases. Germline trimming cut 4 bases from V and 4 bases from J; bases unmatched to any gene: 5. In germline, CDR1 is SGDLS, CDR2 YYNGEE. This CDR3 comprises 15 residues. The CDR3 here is CASSLGLAGRETQYF. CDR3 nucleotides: TGTGCCAGCAGCCTCGGACTAGCGGGGAGAGAGACCCAGTACTTC.

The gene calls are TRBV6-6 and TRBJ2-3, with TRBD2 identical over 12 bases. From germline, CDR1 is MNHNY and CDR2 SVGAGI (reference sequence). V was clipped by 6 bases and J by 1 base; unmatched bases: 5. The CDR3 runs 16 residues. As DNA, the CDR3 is TGTGCCAGCAGCCCACTAGCGGGAGGTGGCACAGATACGCAGTATTTT. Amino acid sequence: CASSPLAGGGTDTQYF.

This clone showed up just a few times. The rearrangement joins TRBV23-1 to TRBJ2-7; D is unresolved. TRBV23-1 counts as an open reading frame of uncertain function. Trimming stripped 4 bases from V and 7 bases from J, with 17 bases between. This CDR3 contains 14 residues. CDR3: CASSPRTDPLEQYF. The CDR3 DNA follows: TGCGCCAGCAGTCCCCGCACAGACCCGCTTGAGCAGTACTTC.

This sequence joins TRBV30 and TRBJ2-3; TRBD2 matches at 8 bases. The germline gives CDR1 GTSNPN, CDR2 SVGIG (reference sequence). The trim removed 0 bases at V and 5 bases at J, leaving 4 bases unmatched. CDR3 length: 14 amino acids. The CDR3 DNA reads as TGTGCCTGGAGTGTAGGCCTAGCGGGAGATACGCAGTATTTT. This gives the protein CAWSVGLAGDTQYF.

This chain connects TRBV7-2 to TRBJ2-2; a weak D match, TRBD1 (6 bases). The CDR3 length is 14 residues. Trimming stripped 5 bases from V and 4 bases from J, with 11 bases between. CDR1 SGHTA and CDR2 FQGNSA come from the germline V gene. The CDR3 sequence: CASSLDRFTGELFF. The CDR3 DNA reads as TGTGCCAGCAGCCTAGACAGGTTCACCGGGGAGCTGTTTTTT.

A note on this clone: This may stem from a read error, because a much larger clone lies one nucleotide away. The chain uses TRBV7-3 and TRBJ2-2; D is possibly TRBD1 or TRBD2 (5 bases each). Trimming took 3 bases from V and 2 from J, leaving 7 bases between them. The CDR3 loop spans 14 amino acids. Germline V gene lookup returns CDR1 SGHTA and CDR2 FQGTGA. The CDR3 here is CASSFGGNTGELFF. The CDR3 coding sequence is TGTGCCAGCAGCTTTGGGGGAAACACCGGGGAGCTGTTTTTT.

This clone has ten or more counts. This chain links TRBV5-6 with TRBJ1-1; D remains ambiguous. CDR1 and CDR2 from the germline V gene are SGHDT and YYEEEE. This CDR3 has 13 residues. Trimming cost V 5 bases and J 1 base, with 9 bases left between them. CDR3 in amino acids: CASSGLTNTEAFF. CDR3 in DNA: TGTGCCAGCAGTGGATTGACGAACACTGAAGCTTTCTTT.

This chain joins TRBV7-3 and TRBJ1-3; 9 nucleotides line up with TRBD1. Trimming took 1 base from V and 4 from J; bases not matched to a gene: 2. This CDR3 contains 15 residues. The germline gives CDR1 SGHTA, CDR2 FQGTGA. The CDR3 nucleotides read TGTGCCAGCAGCTTAAACAGGGGGCTCGGAAACACCATATATTTT. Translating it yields CASSLNRGLGNTIYF.

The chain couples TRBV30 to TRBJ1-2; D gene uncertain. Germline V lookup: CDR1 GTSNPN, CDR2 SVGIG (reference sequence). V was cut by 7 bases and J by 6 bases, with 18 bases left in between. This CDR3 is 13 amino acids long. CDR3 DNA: TGTGCCTACCTACGCGAGGGCGGGCATGGCTACACCTTC. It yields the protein CAYLREGGHGYTF.

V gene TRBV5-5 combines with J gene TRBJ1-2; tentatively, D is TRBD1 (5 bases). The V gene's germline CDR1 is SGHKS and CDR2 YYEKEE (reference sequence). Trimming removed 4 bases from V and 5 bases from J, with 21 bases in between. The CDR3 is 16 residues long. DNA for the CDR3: TGTGCCAGCAGCCACCAGCTCCGGGACGGAGAATATGGCTACACCTTC. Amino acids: CASSHQLRDGEYGYTF.

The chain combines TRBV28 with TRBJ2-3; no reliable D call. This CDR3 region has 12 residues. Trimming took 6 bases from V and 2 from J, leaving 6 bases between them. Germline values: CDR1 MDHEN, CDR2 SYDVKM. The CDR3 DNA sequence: TGTGCCAGCAGCGATTACACAGATACGCAGTATTTT. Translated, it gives CASSDYTDTQYF.

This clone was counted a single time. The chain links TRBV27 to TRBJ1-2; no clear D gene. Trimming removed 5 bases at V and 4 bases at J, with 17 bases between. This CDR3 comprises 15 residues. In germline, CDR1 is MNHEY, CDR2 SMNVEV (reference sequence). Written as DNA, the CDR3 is TGTGCCAGCAGTACCGGTTTCCGGTGGGCCTATGGCTACACCTTC. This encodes CASSTGFRWAYGYTF.

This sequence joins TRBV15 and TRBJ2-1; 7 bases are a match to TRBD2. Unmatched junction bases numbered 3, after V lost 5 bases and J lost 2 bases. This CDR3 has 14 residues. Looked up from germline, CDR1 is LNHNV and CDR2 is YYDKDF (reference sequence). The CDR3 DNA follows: TGTGCCACCAGCGCGGGAGCGGCCTACAATGAGCAGTTCTTC. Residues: CATSAGAAYNEQFF. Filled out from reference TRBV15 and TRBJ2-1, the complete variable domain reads DAMVIQNPRYQVTQFGKPVTLSCSQTLNHNVMYWYQQKSSQAPKLLFHYYDKDFNNEADTPDNFQSRRPNTSFCFLDIRSPGLGDTAMYLCATSAGAAYNEQFFGPGTRLTVL.

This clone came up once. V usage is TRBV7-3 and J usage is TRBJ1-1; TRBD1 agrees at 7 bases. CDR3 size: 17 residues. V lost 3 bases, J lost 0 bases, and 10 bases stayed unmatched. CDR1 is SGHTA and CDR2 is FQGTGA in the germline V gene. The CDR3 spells CASSFSRGDSVNTEAFF. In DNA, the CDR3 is TGTGCCAGCAGCTTCTCGAGGGGGGACAGCGTGAACACTGAAGCTTTCTTT.

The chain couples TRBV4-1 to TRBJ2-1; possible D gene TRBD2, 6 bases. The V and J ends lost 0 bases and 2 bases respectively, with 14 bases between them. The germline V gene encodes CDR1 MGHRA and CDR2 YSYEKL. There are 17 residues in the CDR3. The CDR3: CASSQDSRAGPYNEQFF. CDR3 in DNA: TGCGCCAGCAGCCAAGATAGTAGGGCGGGACCCTACAATGAGCAGTTCTTC.

The CDR3 DNA sequence: TGTGCCAGCAGCCCCTCGGTGGGGGCCGCTTTGCCGCGCGAGCAGTACTTC. It is translated as CASSPSVGAALPREQYF. This chain connects TRBV7-9 to TRBJ2-7; D is perhaps TRBD1 (6 bases). The ends were cut back, 5 bases at V and 6 bases at J, with 26 bases in the middle. Germline V gene data show CDR1 as SEHNR and CDR2 as FQNEAQ (reference sequence). The CDR3 contains 17 residues.

DNA of the CDR3: TGTGCCAGTAGTACGGGACAGGTCGCCACAGATACGCAGTATTTT. Protein sequence: CASSTGQVATDTQYF. The chain couples TRBV19 to TRBJ2-3; 8 positions match TRBD1. CDR1 is LNHDA, CDR2 SQIVND, per germline (reference sequence). V shed 4 bases, J shed 2 bases, and the junction held 5 bases outside the gene matches. The CDR3 is 15 residues long. Combining the CDR3 with reference TRBV19 and TRBJ2-3 gives the whole variable domain DGGITQSPKYLFRKEGQNVTLSCEQNLNHDAMYWYRQDPGQGLRLIYYSQIVNDFQKGDIAEGYSVSREKKESFPLTVTSAQKNPTAFYLCASSTGQVATDTQYFGPGTRLTVL.

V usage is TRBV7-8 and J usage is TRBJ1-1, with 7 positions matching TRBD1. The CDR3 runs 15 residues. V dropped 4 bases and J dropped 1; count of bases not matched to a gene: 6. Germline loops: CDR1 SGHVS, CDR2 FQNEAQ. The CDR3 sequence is CASSSTGDPNTEAFF. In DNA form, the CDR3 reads TGTGCCAGCAGCTCTACAGGGGACCCGAACACTGAAGCTTTCTTT.

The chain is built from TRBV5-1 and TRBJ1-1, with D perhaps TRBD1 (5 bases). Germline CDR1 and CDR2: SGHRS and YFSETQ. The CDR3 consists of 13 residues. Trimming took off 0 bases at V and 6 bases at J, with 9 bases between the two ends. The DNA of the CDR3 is TGCGCCAGCAGCTTGGGGGGGTCGGCTGAAGCTTTCTTT. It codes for CASSLGGSAEAFF.